This T cell receptor (beta chain) derives from a study of OX40 agonist ivuxolimab in advanced cancers. About the study: The patients received agonistic anti-OX40 (CD134) antibody ivuxolimab. Three dose-escalation patients had partial responses: one with hepatocellular carcinoma and two with cutaneous melanoma.

Repertoires were generated with immunoSEQ multiplex PCR, while TCRdb's copy carries only in-frame clones and drops some. The sample has about 43,000 clones, roughly 86% seen once; the top ten hold 30% to 35%. Study-wide findings and caveats: More expanded clones were found, on average, in CD8+ than in CD4+ T cells. Some of the nonresponding patients also showed low levels of normalized T-cell clonal expansion.

CDR3 size: 14 residues. V gave up 5 bases and J gave up 1 base, with 11 bases separating them. Germline V lookup: CDR1 MDHEN, CDR2 SYDVKM. This clone was observed once. Antigen specificity is unknown. This chain connects TRBV28 to TRBJ1-2; D gene unclear. This receptor was identified in an adult with an advanced solid tumor such as melanoma, head and neck, liver or kidney cancer. The starting material was CD4+ or CD8+ T cells sorted from blood, obtained in a trial of the OX40 agonist ivuxolimab. The CDR3 loop reads CASSPDTVNYGYTF. As DNA, the CDR3 is TGTGCCAGCAGTCCTGACACGGTTAACTATGGCTACACCTTC.